This TCR beta chain was recorded in a study of control samples from healthy donors and cancer patients. Measured with immunoSEQ multiplex PCR; TCRdb has only the in-frame clones, and not every one. The top ten hold roughly 8.8% of the sample, which has about 130,000 clones, approximately 89% seen once. The specimen sequenced was blood. This receptor was identified in a man aged 18 to 29 in good health.

The CDR3: CASSIQWQGGVNTEAFF. DNA of the CDR3: TGTGCCAGTAGTATTCAGTGGCAGGGAGGGGTGAACACTGAAGCTTTCTTT. V is TRBV19 and J is TRBJ1-1, with a tentative D call TRBD1 (5 bases). V lost 3 bases and J lost 0, with 17 bases in between. The CDR3 sequence is 17 residues long. Germline V gene sequence: CDR1 LNHDA, CDR2 SQIVND (reference sequence).